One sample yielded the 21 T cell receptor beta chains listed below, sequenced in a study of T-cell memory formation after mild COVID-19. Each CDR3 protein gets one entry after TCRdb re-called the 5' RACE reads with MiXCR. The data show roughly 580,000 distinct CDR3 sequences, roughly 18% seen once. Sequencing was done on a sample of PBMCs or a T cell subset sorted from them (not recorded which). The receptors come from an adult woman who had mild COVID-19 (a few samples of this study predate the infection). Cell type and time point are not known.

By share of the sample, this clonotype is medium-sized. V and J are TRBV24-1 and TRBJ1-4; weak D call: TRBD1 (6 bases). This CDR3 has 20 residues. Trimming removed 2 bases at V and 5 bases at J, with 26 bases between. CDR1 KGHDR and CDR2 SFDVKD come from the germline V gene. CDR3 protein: CATSDSRGGAGAGSNEKLFF. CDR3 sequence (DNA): TGTGCCACCAGTGATTCGCGCGGCGGTGCAGGGGCGGGATCGAATGAAAAACTGTTTTTT.

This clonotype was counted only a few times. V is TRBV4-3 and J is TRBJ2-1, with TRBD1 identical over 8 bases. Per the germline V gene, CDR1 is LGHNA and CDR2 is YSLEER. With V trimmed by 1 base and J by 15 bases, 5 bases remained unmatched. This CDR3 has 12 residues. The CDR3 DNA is TGCGCCAGCAGCCAAGGAACAGGGGGGTCGTTCTTC. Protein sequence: CASSQGTGGSFF.

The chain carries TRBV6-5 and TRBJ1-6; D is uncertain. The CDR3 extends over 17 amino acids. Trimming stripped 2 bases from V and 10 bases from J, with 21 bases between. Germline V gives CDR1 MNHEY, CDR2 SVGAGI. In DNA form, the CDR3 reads TGTGCCAGCAGTTACGTTAATGGGATTCCAAGAGGATCACCCCTCCACTTT. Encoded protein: CASSYVNGIPRGSPLHF.

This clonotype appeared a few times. The CDR3 here is CASAVLAGGMNEQFF. Here the CDR3 DNA reads TGTGCCAGCGCGGTACTAGCGGGAGGGATGAATGAGCAGTTCTTC. The J gene is TRBJ2-1, the V gene TRBV18; 13 bases are a match to TRBD2. The V and J ends lost 8 bases and 7 bases, in that order; junction bases with no gene match: 8. The germline CDR1 and CDR2 sequences are KGHSH and LQKENI. CDR3 length: 15 amino acids.

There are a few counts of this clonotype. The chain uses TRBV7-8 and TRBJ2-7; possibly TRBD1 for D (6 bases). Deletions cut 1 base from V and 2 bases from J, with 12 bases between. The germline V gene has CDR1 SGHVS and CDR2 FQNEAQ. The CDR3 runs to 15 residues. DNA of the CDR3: TGTGCCAGCAGCTTAGGACAGGAAACTACCTACGAGCAGTACTTC. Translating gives CASSLGQETTYEQYF. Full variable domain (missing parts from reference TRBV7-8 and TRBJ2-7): GAGVSQSPRYKVAKRGQDVALRCDPISGHVSLFWYQQALGQGPEFLTYFQNEAQLDKSGLPSDRFFAERPEGSVSTLKIQRTQQEDSAVYLCASSLGQETTYEQYFGPGTRLTVT.

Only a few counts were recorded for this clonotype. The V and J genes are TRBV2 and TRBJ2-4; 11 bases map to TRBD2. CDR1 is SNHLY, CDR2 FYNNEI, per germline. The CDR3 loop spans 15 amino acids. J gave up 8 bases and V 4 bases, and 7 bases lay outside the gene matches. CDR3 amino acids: CASSGRLAGMYIQYF. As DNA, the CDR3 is TGTGCCAGCAGTGGCCGACTAGCGGGAATGTACATTCAGTACTTC. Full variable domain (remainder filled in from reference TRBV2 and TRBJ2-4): EPEVTQTPSHQVTQMGQEVILRCVPISNHLYFYWYRQILGQKVEFLVSFYNNEISEKSEIFDDQFSVERPDGSNFTLKIRSTKLEDSAMYFCASSGRLAGMYIQYFGAGTRLSVL.

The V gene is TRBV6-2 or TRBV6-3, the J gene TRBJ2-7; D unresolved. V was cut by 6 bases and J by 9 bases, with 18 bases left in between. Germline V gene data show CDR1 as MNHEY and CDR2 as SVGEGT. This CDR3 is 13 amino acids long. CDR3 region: CASSLTTYEGQYF. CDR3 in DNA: TGTGCCAGCAGCCTGACCACCTACGAAGGGCAGTACTTC.

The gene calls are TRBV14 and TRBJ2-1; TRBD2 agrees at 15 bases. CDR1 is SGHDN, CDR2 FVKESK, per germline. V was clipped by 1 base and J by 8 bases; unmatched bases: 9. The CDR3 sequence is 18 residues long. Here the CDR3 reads CASSQATWTSGRADEQFF. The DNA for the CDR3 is TGTGCCAGCAGCCAAGCCACCTGGACTAGCGGGAGGGCCGATGAGCAGTTCTTC.

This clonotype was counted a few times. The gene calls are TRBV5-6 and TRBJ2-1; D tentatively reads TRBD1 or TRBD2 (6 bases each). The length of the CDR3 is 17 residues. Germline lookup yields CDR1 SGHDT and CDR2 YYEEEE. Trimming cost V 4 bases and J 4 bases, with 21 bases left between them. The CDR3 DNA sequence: TGTGCCAGCAGCCGACCCACAGGGAGGAAGGTGTACAATGAGCAGTTCTTC. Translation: CASSRPTGRKVYNEQFF.

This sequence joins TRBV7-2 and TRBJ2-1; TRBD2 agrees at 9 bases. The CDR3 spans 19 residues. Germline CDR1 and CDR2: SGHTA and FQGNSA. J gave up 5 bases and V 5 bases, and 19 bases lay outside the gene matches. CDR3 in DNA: TGTGCCAGCAGCCCTCAAGAGGGGCTTTTAGCGGGAGAAGACAATGAGCAGTTCTTC. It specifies CASSPQEGLLAGEDNEQFF.

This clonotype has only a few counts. CDR3 coding DNA: TGTGCCAGCAGTGCACCGGGACTGAGCTACGAGCAGTACTTC. It yields the protein CASSAPGLSYEQYF. The chain employs TRBV6-1 and TRBJ2-7, with D tentatively TRBD2 (6 bases). V was cut by 4 bases and J by 3 bases, with 13 bases left in between. Looked up from germline, CDR1 is MNHNS and CDR2 is SASEGT. The CDR3 is 14 residues long.

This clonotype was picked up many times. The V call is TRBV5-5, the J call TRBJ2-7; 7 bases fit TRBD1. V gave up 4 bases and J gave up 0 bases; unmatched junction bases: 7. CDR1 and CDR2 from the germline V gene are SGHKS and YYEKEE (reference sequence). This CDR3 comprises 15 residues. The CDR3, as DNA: TGTGCCAGCAGCCCCTCCAGGGGGAGCTCCTACGAGCAGTACTTC. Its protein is CASSPSRGSSYEQYF.

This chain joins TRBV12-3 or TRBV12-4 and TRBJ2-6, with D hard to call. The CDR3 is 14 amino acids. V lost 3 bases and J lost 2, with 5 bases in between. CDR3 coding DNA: TGTGCCAGCAGTTTTACGGCTGGGGCCAACGTCCTGACTTTC. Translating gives CASSFTAGANVLTF.

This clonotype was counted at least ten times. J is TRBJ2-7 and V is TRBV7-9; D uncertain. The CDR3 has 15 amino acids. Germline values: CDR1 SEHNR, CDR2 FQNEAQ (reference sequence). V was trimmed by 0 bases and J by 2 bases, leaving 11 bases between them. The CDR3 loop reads CASSLAGTATYEQYF. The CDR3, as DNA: TGTGCCAGCAGCTTAGCGGGTACGGCTACCTACGAGCAGTACTTC.

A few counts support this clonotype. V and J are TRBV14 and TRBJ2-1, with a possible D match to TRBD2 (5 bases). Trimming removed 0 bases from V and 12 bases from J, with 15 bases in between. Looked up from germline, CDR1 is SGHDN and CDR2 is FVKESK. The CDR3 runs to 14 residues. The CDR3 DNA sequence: TGTGCCAGCAGCCAAGACGTAGGAGGTGGGTCGCAGTTCTTC. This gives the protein CASSQDVGGGSQFF.

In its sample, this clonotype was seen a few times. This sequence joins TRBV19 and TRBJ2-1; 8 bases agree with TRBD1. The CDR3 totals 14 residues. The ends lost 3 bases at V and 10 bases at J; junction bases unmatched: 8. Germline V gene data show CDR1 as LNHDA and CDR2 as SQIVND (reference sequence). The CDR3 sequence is CASSIQGALMEQFF. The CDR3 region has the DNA TGTGCCAGTAGTATCCAGGGGGCGCTGATGGAGCAGTTCTTC.

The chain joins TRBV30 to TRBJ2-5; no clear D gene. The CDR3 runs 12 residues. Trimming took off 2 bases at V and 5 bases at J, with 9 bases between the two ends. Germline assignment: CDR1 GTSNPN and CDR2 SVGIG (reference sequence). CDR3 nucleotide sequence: TGTGCCTGGAGTCGGTTGTCTGAGACCCAGTACTTC. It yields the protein CAWSRLSETQYF. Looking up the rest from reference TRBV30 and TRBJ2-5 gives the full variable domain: SQTIHQWPATLVQPVGSPLSLECTVEGTSNPNLYWYRQAAGRGLQLLFYSVGIGQISSEVPQNLSASRPQDRQFILSSKKLLLSDSGFYLCAWSRLSETQYFGPGTRLLVL.

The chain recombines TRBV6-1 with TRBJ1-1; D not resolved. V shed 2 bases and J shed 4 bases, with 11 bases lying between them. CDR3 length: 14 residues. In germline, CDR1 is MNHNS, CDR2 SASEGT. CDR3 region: CASSEPWGFTEAFF. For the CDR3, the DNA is TGTGCCAGCAGTGAACCTTGGGGTTTCACTGAAGCTTTCTTT.

Here the CDR3 DNA reads TGTGCCAGCAGGTCCATGCGAGGGACAGACACTGAAGCTTTCTTT. Protein: CASRSMRGTDTEAFF. The chain couples TRBV11-2 to TRBJ1-1; 7 bases match TRBD1. The CDR3 covers 15 residues. The J segment lost 3 bases and the V segment lost 6 bases, leaving 10 bases of the junction unmatched. Germline V gene sequence: CDR1 SGHAT, CDR2 FQNNGV.

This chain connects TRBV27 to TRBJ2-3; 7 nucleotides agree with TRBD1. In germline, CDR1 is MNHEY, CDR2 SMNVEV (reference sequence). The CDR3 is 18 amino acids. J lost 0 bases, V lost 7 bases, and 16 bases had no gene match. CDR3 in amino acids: CASTRQPRSGQSTDTQYF. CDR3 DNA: TGTGCCAGCACCCGTCAACCCCGGTCGGGACAGAGCACAGATACGCAGTATTTT.

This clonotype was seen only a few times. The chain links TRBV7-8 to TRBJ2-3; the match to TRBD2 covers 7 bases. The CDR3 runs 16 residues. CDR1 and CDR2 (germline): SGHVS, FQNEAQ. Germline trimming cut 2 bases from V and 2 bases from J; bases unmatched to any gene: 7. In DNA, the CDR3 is TGTGCCAGCAGCTTACTACGGGGGACTAACACAGATACGCAGTATTTT. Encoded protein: CASSLLRGTNTDTQYF.